These 9 T cell receptor beta chains originate from one sample sequenced in a study of tumor-infiltrating lymphocytes in primary liver carcinoma. A primer in the constant region served to generate TCR beta cDNA from 450 to 650 ng of total RNA. Libraries covering TCR beta were generated through three nested multiplex PCR rounds (using a slightly modified ARM-PCR). In the first two PCR rounds, TRBV1-TRBV30 forward primers were paired with a C-beta reverse primer, and each round lasted approximately 10 cycles. In TCRdb, the multiplex PCR reads were re-called with MiXCR into one record per CDR3 protein. This table holds under 200,000 distinct CDR3 sequences, less than 70% found once. Blood RNA was derived from unsorted whole blood, and germline DNA was extracted too. The sequenced material came from peripheral blood. The receptors derive from a woman in her sixties with primary liver carcinoma and hepatitis B virus infection.

Note on this clonotype: This sequence may be a read error, since a much larger clone differs from it by one base. This chain joins TRBV12-3 or TRBV12-4 and TRBJ2-7; D is possibly TRBD1 (6 bases). V was clipped by 8 bases and J by 4 bases, with 12 bases between them. The CDR3 length is 12 residues. The CDR3: CASGQWSYEQYF. CDR3 nucleotides: TGTGCCAGCGGACAGTGGAGTTACGAGCAGTACTTC.

This clonotype turned up a few times. This may come from a read error, since a much larger clone is one base off. The chain has TRBV6-1 and TRBJ1-1, with D hard to call. The CDR3 has 11 amino acids. Germline V lookup: CDR1 MNHNS, CDR2 SASEGT. CDR3 nucleotides: TGTGCCAGCGAGGGTAACAGTGAAGCTTTCTTT. Protein product: CASEGNSEAFF.

The table lists this clonotype with a few counts. V usage is TRBV5-1 and J usage is TRBJ1-1; 11 bases match TRBD1. The CDR3 runs 18 residues. The junction had 13 bases not matched to a gene; V was cut back by 1 base and J by 5 bases. Germline CDR1 reads SGHRS; CDR2 reads YFSETQ. CDR3 DNA: TGCGCCAGCAGCTTGATTGGTCCGGACAGGGGGCCGAGAACTGAAGCTTTCTTT. Translation gives CASSLIGPDRGPRTEAFF.

Concerning this clonotype: Just one base apart from a much larger clone, this may be a read error. J is TRBJ2-5 and V is TRBV10-3; D remains unclear. The CDR3 loop spans 13 amino acids. The germline CDR1 and CDR2 sequences are ENHRY and SYGVKD. The DNA of the CDR3 is TGTGTCATCAGCCCCGGGCTACAAGAGACCCAGTACTTC. Protein: CVISPGLQETQYF.

A note on this clonotype: The junction differs from germline at one of its ends, possibly a read error. The chain uses TRBV11-2 and TRBJ2-1; 9 positions agree with TRBD2. Germline V gene data show CDR1 as SGHAT and CDR2 as FQNNGV. The CDR3 has 16 residues. The CDR3 is CVSNLDFSGSYNEQFF. For the CDR3, the DNA is TGCGTCAGCAACTTAGATTTTAGCGGGAGTTACAATGAGCAGTTCTTC. Drawing the rest from reference TRBV11-2 and TRBJ2-1, the complete variable domain is EAGVAQSPRYKIIEKRQSVAFWCNPISGHATLYWYQQILGQGPKLLIQFQNNGVVDDSQLPKDRFSAERLKGVDSTLKIQPAKLEDSAVYLCVSNLDFSGSYNEQFFGPGTRLTVL.

This clonotype was seen many times. V is TRBV5-4 and J is TRBJ1-2; the D gene is possibly TRBD1 (5 bases). V was shortened by 4 bases and J by 3 bases, with 7 bases between the two germline ends. The germline V gene encodes CDR1 SGHNT and CDR2 YYREEE (reference sequence). The length of the CDR3 is 12 residues. CDR3 coding DNA: TGTGCCAGCAGCACGACAGACTATGGCTACACCTTC. As protein: CASSTTDYGYTF.

This clonotype was seen once. One end of the junction varies from germline; a read error may be responsible. CDR3 DNA: TGCGCCAGCAGCCACTTAGCGGGAGGCCAGTGCTTC. Translated: CASSHLAGGQCF. V and J are TRBV4-1 and TRBJ2-7; 10 bases are a match to TRBD2. The CDR3 runs 12 residues. Germline CDR1 MGHRA, CDR2 YSYEKL.

This clonotype occurred once. A read error may produce the germline difference seen at one junction end. The V and J genes are TRBV29-1 and TRBJ2-3; D gene ambiguous. The CDR3 consists of 11 residues. CDR1 and CDR2 from the germline V gene are SQVTM and ANQGSEA. The CDR3 DNA follows: TGCAGCGTTGAAAAGGCAAATACGCAGTATTTC. This sequence encodes CSVEKANTQYF.

The sample holds a few counts of this clonotype. The rearrangement joins TRBV7-9 to TRBJ1-5, with D perhaps matching TRBD1 (5 bases). Germline values: CDR1 SEHNR, CDR2 FQNEAQ (reference sequence). Trimming cost V 4 bases and J 5 bases, with 9 bases left between them. The CDR3 has 13 residues. The CDR3 region is CASSWGRDQPQHF. In DNA, the CDR3 is TGTGCCAGCAGCTGGGGACGGGATCAGCCCCAGCATTTT. Full variable domain (rest looked up from reference TRBV7-9 and TRBJ1-5): DTGVSQNPRHKITKRGQNVTFRCDPISEHNRLYWYRQTLGQGPEFLTYFQNEAQLEKSRLLSDRFSAERPKGSFSTLEIQRTEQGDSAMYLCASSWGRDQPQHFGDGTRLSIL.